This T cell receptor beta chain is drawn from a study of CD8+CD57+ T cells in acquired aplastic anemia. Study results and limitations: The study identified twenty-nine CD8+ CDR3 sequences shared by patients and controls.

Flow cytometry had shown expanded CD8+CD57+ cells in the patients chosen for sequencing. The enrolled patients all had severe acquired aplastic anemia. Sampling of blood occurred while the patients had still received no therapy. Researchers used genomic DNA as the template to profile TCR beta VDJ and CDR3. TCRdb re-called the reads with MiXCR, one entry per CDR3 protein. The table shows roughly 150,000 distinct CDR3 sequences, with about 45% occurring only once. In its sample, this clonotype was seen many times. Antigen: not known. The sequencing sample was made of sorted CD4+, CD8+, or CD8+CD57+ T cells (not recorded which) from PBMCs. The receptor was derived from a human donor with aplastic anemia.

CDR3 DNA: TGTGCCAGTAGTATAGATCTTGACCAATGGAGGGAGCAGTACTTC. Translating gives CASSIDLDQWREQYF. The genes are TRBV19 and TRBJ2-7; TRBD2 is a possible D gene (5 bases). This CDR3 has 15 amino acids. Deletions cut 0 bases from V and 7 bases from J, with 16 bases between. Germline V gene sequence: CDR1 LNHDA, CDR2 SQIVND (reference sequence).